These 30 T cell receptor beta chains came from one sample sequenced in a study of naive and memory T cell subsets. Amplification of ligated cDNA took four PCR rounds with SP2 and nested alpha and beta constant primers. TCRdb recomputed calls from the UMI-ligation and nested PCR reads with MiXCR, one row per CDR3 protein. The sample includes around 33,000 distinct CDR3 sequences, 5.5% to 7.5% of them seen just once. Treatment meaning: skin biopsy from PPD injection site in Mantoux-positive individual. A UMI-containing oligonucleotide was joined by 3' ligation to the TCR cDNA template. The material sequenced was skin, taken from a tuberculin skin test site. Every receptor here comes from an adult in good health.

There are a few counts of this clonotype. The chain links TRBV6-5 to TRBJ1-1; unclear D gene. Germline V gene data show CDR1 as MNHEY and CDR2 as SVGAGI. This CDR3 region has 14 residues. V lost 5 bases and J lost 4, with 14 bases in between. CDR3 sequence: CASSPGPWVTEAFF. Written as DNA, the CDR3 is TGTGCCAGCAGTCCGGGTCCCTGGGTCACTGAAGCTTTCTTT.

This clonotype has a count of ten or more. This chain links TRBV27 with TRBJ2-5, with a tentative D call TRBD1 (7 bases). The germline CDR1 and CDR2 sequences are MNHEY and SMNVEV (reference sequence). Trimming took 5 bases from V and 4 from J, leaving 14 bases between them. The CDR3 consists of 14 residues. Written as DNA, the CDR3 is TGTGCCAGCAGTCCGCGGGACAGAAGAGAGACCCAGTACTTC. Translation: CASSPRDRRETQYF.

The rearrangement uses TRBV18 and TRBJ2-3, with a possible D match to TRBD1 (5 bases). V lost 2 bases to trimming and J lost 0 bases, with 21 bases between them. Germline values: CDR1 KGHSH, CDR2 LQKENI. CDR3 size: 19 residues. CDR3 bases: TGTGCCAGCTCACCAGTTCGCCAGGGTACTGGTCCTAGCACAGATACGCAGTATTTT. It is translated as CASSPVRQGTGPSTDTQYF.

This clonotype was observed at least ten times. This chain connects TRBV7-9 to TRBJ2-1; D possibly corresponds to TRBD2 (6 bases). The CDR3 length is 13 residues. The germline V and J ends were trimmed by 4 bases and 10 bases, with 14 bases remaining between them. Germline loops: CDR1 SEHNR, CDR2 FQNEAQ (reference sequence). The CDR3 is CASSSRASAEQFF. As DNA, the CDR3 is TGTGCCAGCAGCTCCAGGGCTAGCGCGGAGCAGTTCTTC.

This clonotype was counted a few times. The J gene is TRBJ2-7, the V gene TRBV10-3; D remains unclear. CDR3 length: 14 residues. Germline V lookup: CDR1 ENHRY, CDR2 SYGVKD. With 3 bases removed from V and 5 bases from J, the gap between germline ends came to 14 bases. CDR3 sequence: CAISDSWHVNEQYF. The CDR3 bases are TGTGCCATCAGTGACTCCTGGCATGTCAACGAGCAGTACTTC.

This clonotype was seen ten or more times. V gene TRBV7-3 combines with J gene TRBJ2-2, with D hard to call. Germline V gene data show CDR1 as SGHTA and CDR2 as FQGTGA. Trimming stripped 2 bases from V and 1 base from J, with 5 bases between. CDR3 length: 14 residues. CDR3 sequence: CASSLSGNTGELFF. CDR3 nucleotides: TGTGCCAGCAGCTTATCAGGGAACACCGGGGAGCTGTTTTTT.

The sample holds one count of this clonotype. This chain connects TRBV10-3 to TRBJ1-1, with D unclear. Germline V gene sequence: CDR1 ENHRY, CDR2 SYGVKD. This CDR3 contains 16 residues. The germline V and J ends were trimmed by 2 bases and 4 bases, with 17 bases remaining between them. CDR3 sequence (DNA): TGTGCCATCAGTGAGATCAGGCTTACTACGGGCACTGAAGCTTTCTTT. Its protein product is CAISEIRLTTGTEAFF.

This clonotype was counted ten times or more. Written as DNA, the CDR3 is TGTGCCAGCAGCGCTAGCGGACGAGAGACCCAGTACTTC. It is translated as CASSASGRETQYF. This chain connects TRBV12-3 or TRBV12-4 to TRBJ2-5; 7 bases agree with TRBD2. The CDR3 contains 13 residues. The J segment lost 4 bases and the V segment lost 6 bases, leaving 5 bases of the junction unmatched.

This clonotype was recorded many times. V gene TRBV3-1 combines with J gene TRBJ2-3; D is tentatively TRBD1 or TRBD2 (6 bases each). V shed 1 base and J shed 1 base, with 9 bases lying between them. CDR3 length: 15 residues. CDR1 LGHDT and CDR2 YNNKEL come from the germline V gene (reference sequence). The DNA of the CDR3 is TGTGCCAGCAGCCAAGCGGGGGCCGGCACAGATACGCAGTATTTT. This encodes CASSQAGAGTDTQYF.

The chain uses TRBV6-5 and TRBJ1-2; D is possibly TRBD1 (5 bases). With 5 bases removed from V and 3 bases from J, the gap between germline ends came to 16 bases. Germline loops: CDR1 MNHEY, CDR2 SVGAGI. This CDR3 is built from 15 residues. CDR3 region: CASSKSPGKHYGYTF. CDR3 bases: TGTGCCAGCAGTAAATCCCCAGGGAAGCACTATGGCTACACCTTC.

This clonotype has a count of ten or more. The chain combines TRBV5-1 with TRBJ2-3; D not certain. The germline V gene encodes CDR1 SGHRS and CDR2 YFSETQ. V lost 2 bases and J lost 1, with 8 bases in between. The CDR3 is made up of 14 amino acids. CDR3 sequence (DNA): TGCGCCAGCAGCTTTCAAAGCCGCACAGATACGCAGTATTTT. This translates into CASSFQSRTDTQYF.

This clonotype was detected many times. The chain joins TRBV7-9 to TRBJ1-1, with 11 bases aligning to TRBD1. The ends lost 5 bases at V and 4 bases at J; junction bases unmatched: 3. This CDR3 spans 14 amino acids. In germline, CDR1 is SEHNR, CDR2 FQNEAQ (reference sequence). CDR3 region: CASSGQGAGTEAFF. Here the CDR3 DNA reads TGTGCCAGCAGCGGACAGGGGGCTGGCACTGAAGCTTTCTTT.

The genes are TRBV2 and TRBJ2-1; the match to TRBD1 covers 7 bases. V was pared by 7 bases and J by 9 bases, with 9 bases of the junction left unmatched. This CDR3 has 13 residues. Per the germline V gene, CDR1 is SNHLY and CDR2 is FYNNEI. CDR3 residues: CASKVRWDSEQFF. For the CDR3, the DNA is TGTGCCAGCAAAGTCAGGTGGGACAGTGAGCAGTTCTTC.

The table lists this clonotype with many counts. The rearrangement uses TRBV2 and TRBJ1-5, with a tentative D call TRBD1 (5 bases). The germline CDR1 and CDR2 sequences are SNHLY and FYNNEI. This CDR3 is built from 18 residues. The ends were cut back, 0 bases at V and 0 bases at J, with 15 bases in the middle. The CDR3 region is CASSEAGWGGYSNQPQHF. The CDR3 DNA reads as TGTGCCAGCAGTGAAGCGGGCTGGGGCGGGTATAGCAATCAGCCCCAGCATTTT.

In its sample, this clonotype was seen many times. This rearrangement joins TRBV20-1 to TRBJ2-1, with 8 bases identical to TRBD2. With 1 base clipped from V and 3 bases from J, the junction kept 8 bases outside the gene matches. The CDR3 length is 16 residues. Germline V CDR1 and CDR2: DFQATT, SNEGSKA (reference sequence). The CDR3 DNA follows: TGCAGTGCTAGAGGCGCGGGGGGTTTCGGCTACAATGAGCAGTTCTTC. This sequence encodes CSARGAGGFGYNEQFF.

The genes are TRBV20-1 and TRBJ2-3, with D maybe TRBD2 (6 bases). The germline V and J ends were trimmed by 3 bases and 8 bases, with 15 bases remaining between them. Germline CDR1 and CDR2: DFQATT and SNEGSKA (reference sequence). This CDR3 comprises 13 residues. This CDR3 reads CSASGTRQATQYF. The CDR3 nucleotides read TGCAGTGCTAGTGGGACTCGCCAGGCTACGCAGTATTTT.

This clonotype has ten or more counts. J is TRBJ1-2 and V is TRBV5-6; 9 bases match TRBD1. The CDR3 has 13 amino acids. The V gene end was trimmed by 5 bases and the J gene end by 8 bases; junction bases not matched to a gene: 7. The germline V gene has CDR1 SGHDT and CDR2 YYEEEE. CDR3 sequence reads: CASRTGQGFGYTF. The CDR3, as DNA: TGTGCCAGCAGAACGGGACAGGGATTCGGCTACACCTTC.

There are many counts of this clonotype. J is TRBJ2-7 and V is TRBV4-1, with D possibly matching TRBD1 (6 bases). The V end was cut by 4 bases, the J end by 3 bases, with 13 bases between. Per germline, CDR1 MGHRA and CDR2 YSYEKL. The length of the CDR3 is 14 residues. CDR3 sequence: CASSLSLTGYEQYF. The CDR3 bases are TGCGCCAGCAGCCTTTCCTTGACAGGCTACGAGCAGTACTTC.

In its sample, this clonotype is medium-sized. The DNA for the CDR3 is TGCAGTGCCCTACTCCATGTCGGCAGGGAGTTGTCCTACGAGCAGTACTTC. This sequence encodes CSALLHVGRELSYEQYF. This chain joins TRBV20-1 and TRBJ2-7; perhaps D is TRBD1 or TRBD2 (5 bases each). CDR3 length equals 17 residues. Germline V gene sequence: CDR1 DFQATT, CDR2 SNEGSKA (reference sequence). V shed 6 bases and J shed 1 base, with 25 bases lying between them.

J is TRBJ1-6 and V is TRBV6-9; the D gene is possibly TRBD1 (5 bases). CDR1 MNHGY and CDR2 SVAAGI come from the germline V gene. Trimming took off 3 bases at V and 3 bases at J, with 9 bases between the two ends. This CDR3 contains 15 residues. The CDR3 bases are TGTGCCAGCAGTTACAGGGAAAGCTATAATTCACCCCTCCACTTT. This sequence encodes CASSYRESYNSPLHF.

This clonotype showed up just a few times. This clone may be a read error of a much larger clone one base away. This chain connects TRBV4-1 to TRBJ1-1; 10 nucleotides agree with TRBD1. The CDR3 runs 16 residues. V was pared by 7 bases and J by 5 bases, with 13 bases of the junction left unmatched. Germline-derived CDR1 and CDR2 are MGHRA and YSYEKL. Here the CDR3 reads CASNTPGTGDGTEAFF. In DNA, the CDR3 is TGCGCCAGCAACACACCCGGGACAGGGGATGGGACTGAAGCTTTCTTT.

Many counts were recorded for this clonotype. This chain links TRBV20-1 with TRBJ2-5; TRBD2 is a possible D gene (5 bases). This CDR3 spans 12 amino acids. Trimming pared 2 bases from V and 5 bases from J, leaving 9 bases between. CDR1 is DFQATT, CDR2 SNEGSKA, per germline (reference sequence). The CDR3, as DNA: TGCAGTGCTAGACGATTAGCGGAGACCCAGTACTTC. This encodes CSARRLAETQYF.

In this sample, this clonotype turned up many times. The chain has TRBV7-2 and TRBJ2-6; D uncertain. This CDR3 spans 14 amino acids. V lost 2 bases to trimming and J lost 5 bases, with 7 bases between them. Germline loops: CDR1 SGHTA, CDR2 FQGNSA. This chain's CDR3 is CASSLTGRANVLTF. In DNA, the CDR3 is TGTGCCAGCAGCTTAACCGGCCGGGCCAACGTCCTGACTTTC.

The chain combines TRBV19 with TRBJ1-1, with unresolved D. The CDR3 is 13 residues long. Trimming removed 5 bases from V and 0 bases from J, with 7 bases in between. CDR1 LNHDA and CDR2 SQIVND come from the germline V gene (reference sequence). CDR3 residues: CASSQHLNTEAFF. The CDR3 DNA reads TGTGCCAGTAGTCAACATTTGAACACTGAAGCTTTCTTT.

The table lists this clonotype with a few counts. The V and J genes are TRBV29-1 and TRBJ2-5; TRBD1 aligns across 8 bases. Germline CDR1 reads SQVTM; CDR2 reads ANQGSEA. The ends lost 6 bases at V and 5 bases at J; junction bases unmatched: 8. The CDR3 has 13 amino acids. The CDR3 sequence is CSVITGGWETQYF. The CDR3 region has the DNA TGCAGCGTCATAACAGGGGGTTGGGAGACCCAGTACTTC.

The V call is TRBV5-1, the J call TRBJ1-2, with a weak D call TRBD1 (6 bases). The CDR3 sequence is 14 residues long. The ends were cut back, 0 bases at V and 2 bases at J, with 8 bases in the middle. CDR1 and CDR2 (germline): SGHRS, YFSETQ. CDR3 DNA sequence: TGCGCCAGCAGCTTGGCTACAGGGAACTATGGCTACACCTTC. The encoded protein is CASSLATGNYGYTF. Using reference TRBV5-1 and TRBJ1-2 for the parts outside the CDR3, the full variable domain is KAGVTQTPRYLIKTRGQQVTLSCSPISGHRSVSWYQQTPGQGLQFLFEYFSETQRNKGNFPGRFSGRQFSNSRSEMNVSTLELGDSALYLCASSLATGNYGYTFGSGTRLTVV.

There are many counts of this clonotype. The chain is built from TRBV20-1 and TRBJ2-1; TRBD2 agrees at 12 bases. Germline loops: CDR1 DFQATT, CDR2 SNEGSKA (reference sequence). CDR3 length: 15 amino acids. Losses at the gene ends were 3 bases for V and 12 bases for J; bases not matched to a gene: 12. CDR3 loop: CSARAPSGGARRQFF. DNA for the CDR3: TGCAGTGCTAGGGCCCCTAGCGGGGGGGCAAGAAGGCAGTTCTTC.

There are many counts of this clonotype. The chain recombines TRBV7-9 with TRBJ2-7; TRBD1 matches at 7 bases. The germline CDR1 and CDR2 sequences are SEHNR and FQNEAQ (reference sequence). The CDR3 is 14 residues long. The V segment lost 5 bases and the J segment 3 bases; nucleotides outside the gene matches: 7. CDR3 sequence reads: CASSLGTANYEQYF. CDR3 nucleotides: TGTGCCAGCAGCCTAGGGACAGCCAACTACGAGCAGTACTTC.

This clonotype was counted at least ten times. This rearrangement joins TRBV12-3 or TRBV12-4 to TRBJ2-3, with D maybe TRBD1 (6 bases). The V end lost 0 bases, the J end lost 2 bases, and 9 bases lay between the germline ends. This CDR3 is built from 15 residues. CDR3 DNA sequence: TGTGCCAGCAGTTTAGCGGGGGCCAACACAGATACGCAGTATTTT. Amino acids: CASSLAGANTDTQYF.

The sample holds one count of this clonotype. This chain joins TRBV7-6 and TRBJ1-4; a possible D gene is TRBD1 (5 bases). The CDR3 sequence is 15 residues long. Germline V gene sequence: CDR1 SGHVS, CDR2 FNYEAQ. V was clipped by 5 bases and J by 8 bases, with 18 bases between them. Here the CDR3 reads CASSPPGDLAEKLFF. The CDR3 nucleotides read TGTGCCAGCAGCCCCCCGGGGGATCTCGCCGAAAAACTGTTTTTT.